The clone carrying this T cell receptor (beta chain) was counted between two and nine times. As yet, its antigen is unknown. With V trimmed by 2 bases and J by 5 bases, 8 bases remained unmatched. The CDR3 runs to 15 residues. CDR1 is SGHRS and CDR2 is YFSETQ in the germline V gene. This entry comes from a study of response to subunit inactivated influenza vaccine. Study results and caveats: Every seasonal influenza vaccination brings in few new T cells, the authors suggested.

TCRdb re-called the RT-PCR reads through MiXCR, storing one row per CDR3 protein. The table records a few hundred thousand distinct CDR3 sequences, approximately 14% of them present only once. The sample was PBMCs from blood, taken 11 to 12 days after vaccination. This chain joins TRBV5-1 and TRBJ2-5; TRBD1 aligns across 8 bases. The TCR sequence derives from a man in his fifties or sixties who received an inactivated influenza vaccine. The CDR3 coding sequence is TGCGCCAGCAGCTTAAACGGACAGGGTATGGAGACCCAGTACTTC. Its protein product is CASSLNGQGMETQYF.